This T cell receptor beta chain was recorded in a study of a mutant IDH1 vaccine in newly diagnosed glioma. Whole-study context: Onset of vaccination occurred 4-6 weeks following radiotherapy alone, or with temozolomide cycles. The treated group averaged approximately 42 years old and was roughly 62% male, approximately 38% female.

Trimming removed 10 bases from V and 5 bases from J; junction bases left unmatched: 13. CDR3 length: 14 amino acids. The germline V gene encodes CDR1 LNHDA and CDR2 SQIVND (reference sequence). Time point specified: week 35, safety follow-up. Mutant IDH1 20-mer peptide, at 300 ug, made up each vaccine dose, with topical imiquimod. Eight vaccinations reached patients in weeks 1, 3, 5, 7, 11, 15, 19 and 23. TCRdb keeps only in-frame clones here, not all; method: immunoSEQ multiplex PCR. The sample lists over 35,000 clones; approximately 80% were seen once. The study's findings and limits: The occurrence of vaccine-induced immune responses was seen in over 90% of patients.

Note on this clone: No antigen is known for it.

The input for sequencing was PBMCs, taken from a glioma patient whose treatment included an IDH1 peptide vaccine. The chain is built from TRBV19 and TRBJ1-1; 7 positions match TRBD1. The sequence was obtained from a woman in her fifties or sixties with glioma. The CDR3 here is CATAHSGGQTEAFF. The CDR3 bases are TGTGCCACCGCACACTCAGGGGGGCAGACTGAAGCTTTCTTT.